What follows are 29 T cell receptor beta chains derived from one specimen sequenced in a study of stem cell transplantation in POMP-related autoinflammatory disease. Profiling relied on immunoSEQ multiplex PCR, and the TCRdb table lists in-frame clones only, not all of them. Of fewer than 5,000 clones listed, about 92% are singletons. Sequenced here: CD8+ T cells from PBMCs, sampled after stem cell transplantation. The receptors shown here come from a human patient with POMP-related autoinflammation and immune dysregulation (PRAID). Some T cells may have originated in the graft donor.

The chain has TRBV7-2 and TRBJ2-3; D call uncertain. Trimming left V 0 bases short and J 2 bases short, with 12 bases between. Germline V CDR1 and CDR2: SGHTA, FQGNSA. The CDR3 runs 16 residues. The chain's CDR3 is CASSLAMAVDTDTQYF. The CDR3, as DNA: TGTGCCAGCAGCTTAGCGATGGCGGTAGACACAGATACGCAGTATTTT.

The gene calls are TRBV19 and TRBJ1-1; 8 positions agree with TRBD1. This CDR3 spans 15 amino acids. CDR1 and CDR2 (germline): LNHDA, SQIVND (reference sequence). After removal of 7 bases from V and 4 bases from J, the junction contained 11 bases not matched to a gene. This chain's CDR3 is CASTLDQGASTEAFF. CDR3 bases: TGTGCCAGTACCCTGGACCAGGGGGCAAGCACTGAAGCTTTCTTT.

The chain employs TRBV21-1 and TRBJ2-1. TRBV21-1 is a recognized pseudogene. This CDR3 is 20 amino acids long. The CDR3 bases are TGTGCCAGCAGCTCTCTTACCACTCGAGGCAGGCGCGCAGTGAGGAATGAGCAGTTCTTC. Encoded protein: CASSSLTTRGRRAVRNEQFF.

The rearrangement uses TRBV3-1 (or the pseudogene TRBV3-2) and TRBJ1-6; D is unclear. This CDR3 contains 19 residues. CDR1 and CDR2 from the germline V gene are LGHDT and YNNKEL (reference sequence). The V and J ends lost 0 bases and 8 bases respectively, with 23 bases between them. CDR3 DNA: TGTGCCAGCAGCCAAGATCTCGAGTGGATTGGGGATGGGCATTCACCCCTCCACTTT. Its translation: CASSQDLEWIGDGHSPLHF.

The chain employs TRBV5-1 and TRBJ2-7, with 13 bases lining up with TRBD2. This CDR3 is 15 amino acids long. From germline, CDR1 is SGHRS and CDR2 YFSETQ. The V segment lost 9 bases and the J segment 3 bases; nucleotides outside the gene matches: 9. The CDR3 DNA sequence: TGCGCCACCAGTAAAGGGACTAGCGGGATCTACGAGCAGTACTTC. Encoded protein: CATSKGTSGIYEQYF. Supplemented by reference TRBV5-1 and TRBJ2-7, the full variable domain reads KAGVTQTPRYLIKTRGQQVTLSCSPISGHRSVSWYQQTPGQGLQFLFEYFSETQRNKGNFPGRFSGRQFSNSRSEMNVSTLELGDSALYLCATSKGTSGIYEQYFGPGTRLTVT.

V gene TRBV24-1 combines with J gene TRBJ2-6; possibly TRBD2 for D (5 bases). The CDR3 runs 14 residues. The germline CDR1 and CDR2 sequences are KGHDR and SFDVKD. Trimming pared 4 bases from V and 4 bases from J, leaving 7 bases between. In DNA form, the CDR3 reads TGTGCCACCAGTGACTCTAGCGGGGCCAACGTCCTGACTTTC. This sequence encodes CATSDSSGANVLTF.

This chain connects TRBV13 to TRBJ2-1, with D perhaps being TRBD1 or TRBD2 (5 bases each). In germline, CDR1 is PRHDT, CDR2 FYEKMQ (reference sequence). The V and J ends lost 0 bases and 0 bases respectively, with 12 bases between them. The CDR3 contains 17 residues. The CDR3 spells CASSLGRSGSSYNEQFF. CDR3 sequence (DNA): TGTGCCAGCAGCTTAGGCCGATCAGGGAGCTCCTACAATGAGCAGTTCTTC. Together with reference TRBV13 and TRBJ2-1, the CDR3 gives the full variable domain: AAGVIQSPRHLIKEKRETATLKCYPIPRHDTVYWYQQGPGQDPQFLISFYEKMQSDKGSIPDRFSAQQFSDYHSELNMSSLELGDSALYFCASSLGRSGSSYNEQFFGPGTRLTVL.

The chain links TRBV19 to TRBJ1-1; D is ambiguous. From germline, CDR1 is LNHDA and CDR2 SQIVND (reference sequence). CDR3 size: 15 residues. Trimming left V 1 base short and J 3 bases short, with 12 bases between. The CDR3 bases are TGTGCCAGTAGTATAGCGGGCGGAGAATACACTGAAGCTTTCTTT. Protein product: CASSIAGGEYTEAFF.

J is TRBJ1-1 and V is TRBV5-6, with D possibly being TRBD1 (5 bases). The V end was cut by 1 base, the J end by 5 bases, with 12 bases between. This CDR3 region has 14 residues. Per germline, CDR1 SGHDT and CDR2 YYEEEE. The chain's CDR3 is CASSLSSGGTEAFF. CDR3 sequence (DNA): TGTGCCAGCAGCTTGTCATCGGGGGGTACTGAAGCTTTCTTT.

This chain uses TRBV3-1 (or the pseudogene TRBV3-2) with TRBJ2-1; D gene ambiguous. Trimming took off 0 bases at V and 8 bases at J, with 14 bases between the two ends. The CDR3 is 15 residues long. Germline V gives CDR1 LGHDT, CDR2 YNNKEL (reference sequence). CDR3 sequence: CASSQDSMRSHEQFF. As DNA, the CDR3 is TGTGCCAGCAGCCAAGATTCCATGCGTAGTCATGAGCAGTTCTTC.

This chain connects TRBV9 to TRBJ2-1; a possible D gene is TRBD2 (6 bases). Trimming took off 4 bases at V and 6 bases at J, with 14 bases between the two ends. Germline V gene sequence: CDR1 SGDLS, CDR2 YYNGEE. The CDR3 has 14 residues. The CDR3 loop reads CASSLSGPANEQFF. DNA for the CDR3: TGTGCCAGCAGCCTGAGCGGGCCGGCCAATGAGCAGTTCTTC.

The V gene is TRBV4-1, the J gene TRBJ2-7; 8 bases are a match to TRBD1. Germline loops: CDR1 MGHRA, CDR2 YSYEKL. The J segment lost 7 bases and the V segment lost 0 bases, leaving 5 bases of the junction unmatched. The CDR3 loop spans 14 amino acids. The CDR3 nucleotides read TGCGCCAGCAGCCAAGACAGGGGGCTGTTGGAGCAGTACTTC. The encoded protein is CASSQDRGLLEQYF.

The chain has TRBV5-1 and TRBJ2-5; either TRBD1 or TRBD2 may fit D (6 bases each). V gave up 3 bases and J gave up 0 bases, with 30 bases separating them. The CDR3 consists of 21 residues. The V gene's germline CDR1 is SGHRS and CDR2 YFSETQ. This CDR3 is CASSSGGSLDRIVYHQETQYF. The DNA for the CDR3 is TGCGCCAGCAGCTCTGGAGGGTCCCTTGACAGGATCGTATACCACCAAGAGACCCAGTACTTC.

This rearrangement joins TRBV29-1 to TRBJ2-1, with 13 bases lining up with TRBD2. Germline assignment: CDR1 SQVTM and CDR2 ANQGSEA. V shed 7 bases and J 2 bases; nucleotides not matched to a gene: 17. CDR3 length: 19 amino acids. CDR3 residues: CSGSGTSGNRYLAYNEQFF. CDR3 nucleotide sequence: TGCAGCGGATCCGGGACTAGCGGGAATAGATATTTAGCCTACAATGAGCAGTTCTTC.

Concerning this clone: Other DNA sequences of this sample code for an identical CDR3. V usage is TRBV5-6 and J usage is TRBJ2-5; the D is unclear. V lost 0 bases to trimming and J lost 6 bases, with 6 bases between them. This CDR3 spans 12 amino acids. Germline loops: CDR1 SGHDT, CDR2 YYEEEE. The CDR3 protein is CASSLGGQTQYF. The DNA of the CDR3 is TGTGCCAGCAGCTTGGGAGGCCAGACCCAGTACTTC.

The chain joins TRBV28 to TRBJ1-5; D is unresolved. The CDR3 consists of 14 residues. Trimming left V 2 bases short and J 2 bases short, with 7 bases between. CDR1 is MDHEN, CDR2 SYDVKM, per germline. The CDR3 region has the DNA TGTGCCAGCAGTTTAGTATTCGGCAATCAGCCCCAGCATTTT. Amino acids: CASSLVFGNQPQHF.

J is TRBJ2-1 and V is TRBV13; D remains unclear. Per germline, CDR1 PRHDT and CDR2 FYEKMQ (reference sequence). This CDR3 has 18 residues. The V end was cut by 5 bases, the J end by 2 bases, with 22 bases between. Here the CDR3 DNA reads TGTGCCAGCAGCGGCATTGGATGGAAGAGGTCTCCCTACAATGAGCAGTTCTTC. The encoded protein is CASSGIGWKRSPYNEQFF.

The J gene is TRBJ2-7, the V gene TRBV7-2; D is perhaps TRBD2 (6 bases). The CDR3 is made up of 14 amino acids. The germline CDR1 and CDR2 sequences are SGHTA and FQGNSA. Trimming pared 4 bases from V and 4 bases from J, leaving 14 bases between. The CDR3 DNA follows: TGTGCCAGCAGCTACGGAGGGGCCGATTACGAGCAGTACTTC. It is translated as CASSYGGADYEQYF.

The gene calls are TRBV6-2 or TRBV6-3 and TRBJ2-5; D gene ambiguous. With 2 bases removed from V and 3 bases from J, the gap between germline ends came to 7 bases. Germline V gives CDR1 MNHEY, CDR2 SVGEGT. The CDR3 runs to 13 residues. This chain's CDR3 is CASSYPPEETQYF. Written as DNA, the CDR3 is TGTGCCAGCAGTTACCCCCCGGAAGAGACCCAGTACTTC.

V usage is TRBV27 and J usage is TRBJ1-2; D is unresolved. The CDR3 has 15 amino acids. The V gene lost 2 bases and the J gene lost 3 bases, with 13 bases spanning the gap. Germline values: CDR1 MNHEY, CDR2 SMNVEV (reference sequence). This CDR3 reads CASSLSPGSYYGYTF. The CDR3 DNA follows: TGTGCCAGCAGTTTAAGCCCGGGCAGTTACTATGGCTACACCTTC.

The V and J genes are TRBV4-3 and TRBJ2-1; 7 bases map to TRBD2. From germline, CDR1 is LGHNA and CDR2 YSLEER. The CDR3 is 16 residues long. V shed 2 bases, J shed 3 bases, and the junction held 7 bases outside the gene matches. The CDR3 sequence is CASSQSVAGDYNEQFF. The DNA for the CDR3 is TGCGCCAGCAGCCAAAGCGTCGCGGGAGACTACAATGAGCAGTTCTTC.

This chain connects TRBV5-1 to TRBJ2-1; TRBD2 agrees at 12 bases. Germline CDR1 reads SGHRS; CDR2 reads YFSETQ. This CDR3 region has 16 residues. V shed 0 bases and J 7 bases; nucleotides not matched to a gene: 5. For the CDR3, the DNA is TGCGCCAGCAGCTTGGCCCTAGCGGGAGGGCTAAATGAGCAGTTCTTC. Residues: CASSLALAGGLNEQFF.

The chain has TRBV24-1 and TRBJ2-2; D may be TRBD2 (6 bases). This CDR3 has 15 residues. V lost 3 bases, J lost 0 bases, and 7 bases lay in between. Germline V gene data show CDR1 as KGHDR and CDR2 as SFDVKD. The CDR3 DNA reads TGTGCCACCAGTGATCGGGACTCGAACACCGGGGAGCTGTTTTTT. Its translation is CATSDRDSNTGELFF.

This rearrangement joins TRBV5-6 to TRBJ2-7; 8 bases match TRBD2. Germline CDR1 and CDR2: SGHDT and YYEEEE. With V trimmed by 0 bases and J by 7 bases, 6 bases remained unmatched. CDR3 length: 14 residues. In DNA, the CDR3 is TGTGCCAGCAGCTTGGGAGCGGGAGCGCGGGAGCAGTACTTC. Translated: CASSLGAGAREQYF. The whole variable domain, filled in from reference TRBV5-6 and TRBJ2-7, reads DAGVTQSPTHLIKTRGQQVTLRCSPKSGHDTVSWYQQALGQGPQFIFQYYEEEERQRGNFPDRFSGHQFPNYSSELNVNALLLGDSALYLCASSLGAGAREQYFGPGTRLTVT.

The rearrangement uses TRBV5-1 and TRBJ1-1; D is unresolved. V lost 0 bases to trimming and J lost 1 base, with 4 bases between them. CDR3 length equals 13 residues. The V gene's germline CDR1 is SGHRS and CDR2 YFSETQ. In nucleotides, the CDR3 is TGCGCCAGCAGCTTGGGGGGGAACACTGAAGCTTTCTTT. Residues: CASSLGGNTEAFF.

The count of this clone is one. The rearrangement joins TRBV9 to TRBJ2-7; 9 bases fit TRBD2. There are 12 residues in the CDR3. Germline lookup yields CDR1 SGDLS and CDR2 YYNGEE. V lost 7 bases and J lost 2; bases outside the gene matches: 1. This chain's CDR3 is CASSSGTYEQYF. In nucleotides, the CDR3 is TGTGCCAGCTCTAGCGGGACCTACGAGCAGTACTTC.

The CDR3 sequence is CASSYPGTGITEAFF. DNA for the CDR3: TGTGCCAGCAGTTACCCAGGGACAGGGATAACTGAAGCTTTCTTT. V and J are TRBV6-5 and TRBJ1-1, with TRBD1 matching over 9 bases. The CDR3 is 15 amino acids. Losses at the gene ends were 2 bases for V and 5 bases for J; bases not matched to a gene: 6. The germline CDR1 and CDR2 sequences are MNHEY and SVGAGI.

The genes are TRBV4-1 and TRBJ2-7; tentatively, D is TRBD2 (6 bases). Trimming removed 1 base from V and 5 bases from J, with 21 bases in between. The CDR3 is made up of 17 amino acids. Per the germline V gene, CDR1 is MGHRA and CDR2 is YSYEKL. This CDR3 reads CASSQVVSTGRGNEQYF. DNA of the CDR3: TGCGCCAGCAGCCAAGTTGTCAGCACCGGCCGGGGGAACGAGCAGTACTTC.

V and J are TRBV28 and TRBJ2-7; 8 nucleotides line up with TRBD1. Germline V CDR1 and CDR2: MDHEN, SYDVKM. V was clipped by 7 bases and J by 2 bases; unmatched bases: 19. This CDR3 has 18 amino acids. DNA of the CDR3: TGTGCCAGCACCAGACAGGGGTGGATAGCGGAGCGCCCCTACGAGCAGTACTTC. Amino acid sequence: CASTRQGWIAERPYEQYF.